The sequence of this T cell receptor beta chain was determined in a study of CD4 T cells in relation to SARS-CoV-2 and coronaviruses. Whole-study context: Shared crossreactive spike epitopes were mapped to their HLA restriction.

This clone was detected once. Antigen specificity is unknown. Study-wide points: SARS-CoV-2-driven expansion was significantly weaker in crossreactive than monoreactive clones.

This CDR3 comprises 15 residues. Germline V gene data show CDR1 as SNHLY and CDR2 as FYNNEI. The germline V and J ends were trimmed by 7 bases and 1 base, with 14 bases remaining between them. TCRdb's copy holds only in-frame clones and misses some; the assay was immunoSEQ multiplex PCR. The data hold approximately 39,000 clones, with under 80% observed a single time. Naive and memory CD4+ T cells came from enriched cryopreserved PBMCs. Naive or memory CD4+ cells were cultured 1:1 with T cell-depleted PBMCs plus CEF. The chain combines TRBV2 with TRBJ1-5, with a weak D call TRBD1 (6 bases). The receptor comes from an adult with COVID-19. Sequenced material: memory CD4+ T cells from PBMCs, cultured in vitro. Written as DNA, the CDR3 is TGTGCCAGCAAAGGGACACTACGGAGCAATCAGCCCCAGCATTTT. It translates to CASKGTLRSNQPQHF.